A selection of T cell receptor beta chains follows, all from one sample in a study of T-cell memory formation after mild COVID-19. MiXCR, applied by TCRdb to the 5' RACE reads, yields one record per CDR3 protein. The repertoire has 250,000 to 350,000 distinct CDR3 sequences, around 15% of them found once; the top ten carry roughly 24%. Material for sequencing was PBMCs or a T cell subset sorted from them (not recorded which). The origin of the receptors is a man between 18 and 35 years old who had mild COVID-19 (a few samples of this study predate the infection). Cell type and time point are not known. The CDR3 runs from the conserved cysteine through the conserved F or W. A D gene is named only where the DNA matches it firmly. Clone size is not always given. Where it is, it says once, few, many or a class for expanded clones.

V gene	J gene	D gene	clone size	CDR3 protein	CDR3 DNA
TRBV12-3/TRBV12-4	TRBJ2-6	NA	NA	CASTTAGLTFSGANVLTF	TGTGCCAGCACGACTGCCGGGCTGACGTTCTCTGGGGCCAACGTCCTGACTTTC
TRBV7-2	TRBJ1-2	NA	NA	CASSLDRTEGYTF	TGTGCCAGCAGCTTAGACAGGACTGAGGGCTACACCTTC
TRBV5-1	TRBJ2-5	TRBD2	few	CASSGGLAGGQETQYF	TGCGCCAGCAGCGGCGGACTAGCGGGGGGGCAAGAGACCCAGTACTTC
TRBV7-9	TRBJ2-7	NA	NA	CASSPPSVLYEQYF	TGTGCCAGCAGCCCCCCGTCTGTTTTATACGAGCAGTACTTC
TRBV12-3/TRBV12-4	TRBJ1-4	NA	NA	CASKGEKLFF	TGTGCCAGCAAGGGTGAAAAACTGTTTTTT
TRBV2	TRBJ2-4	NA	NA	CASSFSQGPNIQYF	TGTGCCAGCAGTTTCAGCCAGGGTCCAAACATTCAGTACTTC
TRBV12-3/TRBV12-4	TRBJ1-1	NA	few	CASSLRQGTEAFF	TGTGCCAGCAGCCTACGCCAGGGCACTGAAGCTTTCTTT
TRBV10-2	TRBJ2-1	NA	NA	CASRGVIYNEQFF	TGCGCCAGCAGGGGCGTAATCTACAATGAGCAGTTCTTC
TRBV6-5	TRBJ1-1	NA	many	CASSHLTGGTEAFF	TGTGCCAGCAGCCATCTGACAGGTGGCACTGAAGCTTTCTTT
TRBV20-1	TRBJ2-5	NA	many	CSATWVEETQYF	TGCAGTGCTACGTGGGTTGAAGAGACCCAGTACTTC
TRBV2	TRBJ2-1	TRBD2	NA	CASIRIAGAYNEQFF	TGTGCCAGCATAAGGATAGCGGGGGCGTACAATGAGCAGTTCTTC
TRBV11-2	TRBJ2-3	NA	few	CASSPGALNTDTQYF	TGTGCCAGCAGCCCGGGGGCGTTGAACACAGATACGCAGTATTTT
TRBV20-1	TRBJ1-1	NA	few	CSARRQPNTEAFF	TGCAGTGCTAGACGGCAGCCTAACACTGAAGCTTTCTTT
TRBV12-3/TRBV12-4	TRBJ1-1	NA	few	CASSSRLLVVNTEAFF	TGTGCCAGCAGTTCCCGACTGTTGGTGGTGAACACTGAAGCTTTCTTT
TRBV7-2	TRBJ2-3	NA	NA	CASSLAGGAGDTQYF	TGTGCCAGCAGCTTAGCGGGGGGCGCCGGAGATACGCAGTATTTT
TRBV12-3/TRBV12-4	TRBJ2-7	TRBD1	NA	CASSLRDSEWEQYF	TGTGCCAGCAGTTTGAGGGACAGCGAGTGGGAGCAGTACTTC
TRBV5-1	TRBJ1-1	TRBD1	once	CASSVLDRGSSTEAFF	TGCGCCAGCAGTGTGCTGGACAGGGGTTCGAGCACTGAAGCTTTCTTT
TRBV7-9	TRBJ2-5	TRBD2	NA	CASSETGGGETQYF	TGTGCCAGCAGCGAAACGGGGGGAGGAGAGACCCAGTACTTC
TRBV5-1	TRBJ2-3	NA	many	CASSQLRGGGTDTQYF	TGCGCCAGCAGCCAGCTACGGGGCGGGGGCACAGATACGCAGTATTTT
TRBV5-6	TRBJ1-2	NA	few	CASSLRRRNYGYTF	TGTGCCAGCAGCCTACGCCGACGGAACTATGGCTACACCTTC
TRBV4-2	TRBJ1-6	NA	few	CASSQGREFHF	TGTGCCAGCAGCCAAGGACGTGAGTTCCACTTT
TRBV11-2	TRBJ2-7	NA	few	CASSSLYEQYF	TGTGCCAGCAGCTCTCTCTACGAGCAGTACTTC
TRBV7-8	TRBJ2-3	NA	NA	CASSLDAGATTDTQYF	TGTGCCAGCAGCTTAGATGCGGGGGCCACTACAGATACGCAGTATTTT
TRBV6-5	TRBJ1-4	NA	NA	CATGPLGGEKLFF	TGTGCCACGGGCCCCCTCGGCGGTGAAAAACTGTTTTTT
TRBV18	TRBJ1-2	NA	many	CASSPDKDYGYTF	TGTGCCAGCTCACCGGACAAAGATTATGGCTACACCTTC
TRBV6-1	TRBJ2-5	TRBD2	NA	CASSLGLAGTETQYF	TGTGCCAGCAGTCTAGGACTAGCGGGGACTGAGACCCAGTACTTC
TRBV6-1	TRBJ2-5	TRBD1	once	CASSEQSGQGGETQYF	TGTGCCAGCAGTGAACAGTCTGGACAGGGGGGAGAGACCCAGTACTTC
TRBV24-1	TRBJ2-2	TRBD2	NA	CATRRLAGGLNTGELFF	TGTGCCACCAGGAGACTAGCGGGGGGACTGAACACCGGGGAGCTGTTTTTT
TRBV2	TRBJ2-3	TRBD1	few	CASSVDRSTDTQYF	TGTGCCAGCAGTGTGGACAGGTCCACAGATACGCAGTATTTT
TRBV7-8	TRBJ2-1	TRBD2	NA	CASTEGGRSYNEQFF	TGTGCCAGCACCGAGGGAGGGCGGAGCTACAATGAGCAGTTCTTC
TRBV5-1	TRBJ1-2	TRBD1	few	CASSTGQANYGYTF	TGCGCCAGCAGCACGGGACAGGCGAACTATGGCTACACCTTC
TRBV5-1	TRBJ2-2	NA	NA	CASSFGIRTPNTGELFF	TGCGCCAGCAGCTTCGGTATTAGGACCCCGAACACCGGGGAGCTGTTTTTT
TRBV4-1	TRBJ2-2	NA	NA	CASSALTTGNTGELFF	TGCGCCAGCAGCGCTCTAACCACAGGGAACACCGGGGAGCTGTTTTTT
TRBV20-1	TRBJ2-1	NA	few	CSARDGAPAYNEQFF	TGCAGTGCTAGAGATGGAGCTCCCGCCTACAATGAGCAGTTCTTC
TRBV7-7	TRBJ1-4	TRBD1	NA	CASSSGQGVDEKLFF	TGTGCCAGCAGCTCGGGACAGGGTGTGGATGAAAAACTGTTTTTT
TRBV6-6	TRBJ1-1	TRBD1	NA	CASSYVQGAYWATEAFF	TGTGCCAGCAGTTACGTGCAGGGGGCGTATTGGGCCACTGAAGCTTTCTTT
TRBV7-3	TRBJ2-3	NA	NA	CASSLMGTTDTQYF	TGTGCCAGCAGCTTAATGGGCACCACAGATACGCAGTATTTT
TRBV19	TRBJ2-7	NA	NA	CASSPGVAKREQYF	TGTGCCAGTAGTCCGGGGGTAGCTAAGCGCGAGCAGTACTTC
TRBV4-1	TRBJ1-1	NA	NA	CASSQVSGRARGAFF	TGCGCCAGCAGCCAAGTCTCCGGCAGGGCGCGGGGAGCTTTCTTT
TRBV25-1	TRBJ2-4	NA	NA	CASSASVGPDIQYF	TGTGCCAGCAGTGCCTCTGTGGGGCCGGACATTCAGTACTTC
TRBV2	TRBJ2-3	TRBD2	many	CASSESPSGGAYTQYF	TGTGCCAGCAGTGAATCCCCCAGCGGGGGGGCGTATACGCAGTATTTT
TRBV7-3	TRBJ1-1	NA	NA	CASSPNWSGTKAFF	TGTGCCAGCAGCCCTAATTGGAGTGGGACCAAAGCTTTCTTT
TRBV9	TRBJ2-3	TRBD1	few	CASSGQGRSQSLTDTQYF	TGTGCCAGCAGCGGACAGGGTCGATCCCAAAGCCTTACAGATACGCAGTATTTT
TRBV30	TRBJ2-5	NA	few	CAWRSSGETQYF	TGTGCCTGGAGATCCAGTGGAGAGACCCAGTACTTC
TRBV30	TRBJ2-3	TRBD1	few	CAWTRQGPLTDTQYF	TGTGCCTGGACCCGACAGGGTCCTCTCACAGATACGCAGTATTTT
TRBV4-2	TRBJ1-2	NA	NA	CASSQRQADDGYTF	TGTGCCAGCAGCCAGAGACAGGCTGATGATGGCTACACCTTC
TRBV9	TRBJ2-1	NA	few	CASSVQGGGAQNEQFF	TGTGCCAGCAGCGTACAAGGCGGGGGCGCGCAGAATGAGCAGTTCTTC
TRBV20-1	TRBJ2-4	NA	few	CSARVGGASKNIQYF	TGCAGTGCTAGAGTCGGGGGCGCGTCCAAAAACATTCAGTACTTC
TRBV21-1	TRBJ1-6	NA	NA	CASSIGGWDSPLHF	TGTGCCAGCAGCATCGGGGGTTGGGATTCACCCCTCCACTTT
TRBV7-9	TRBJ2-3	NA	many	CARGADTDTQYF	TGTGCCCGGGGAGCCGATACGGATACGCAGTATTTT
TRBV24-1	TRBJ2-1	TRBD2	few	CATSAAGGWTYNEQFF	TGTGCCACCAGTGCAGCGGGGGGGTGGACCTACAATGAGCAGTTCTTC
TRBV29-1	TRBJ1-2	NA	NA	CSVDRGVAGESGYTF	TGCAGCGTTGACAGAGGGGTAGCAGGGGAATCTGGCTACACCTTC
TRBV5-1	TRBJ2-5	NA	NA	CASSFRTGESSRETQYF	TGCGCCAGCAGCTTCCGGACGGGAGAATCAAGTCGAGAGACCCAGTACTTC
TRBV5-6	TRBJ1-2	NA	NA	CASSLGHVNYGYTF	TGTGCCAGCAGCTTGGGCCACGTTAACTATGGCTACACCTTC
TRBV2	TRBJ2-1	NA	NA	CASSGTDSSYNEQFF	TGTGCCAGCAGTGGGACCGACAGCTCCTACAATGAGCAGTTCTTC
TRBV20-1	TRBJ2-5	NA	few	CSAGQDTSAQETQYF	TGCAGTGCTGGCCAAGATACGAGCGCCCAAGAGACCCAGTACTTC
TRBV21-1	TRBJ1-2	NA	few	CASSKVMVQGGGYTF	TGTGCCAGCAGCAAAGTGATGGTACAGGGAGGTGGCTACACCTTC